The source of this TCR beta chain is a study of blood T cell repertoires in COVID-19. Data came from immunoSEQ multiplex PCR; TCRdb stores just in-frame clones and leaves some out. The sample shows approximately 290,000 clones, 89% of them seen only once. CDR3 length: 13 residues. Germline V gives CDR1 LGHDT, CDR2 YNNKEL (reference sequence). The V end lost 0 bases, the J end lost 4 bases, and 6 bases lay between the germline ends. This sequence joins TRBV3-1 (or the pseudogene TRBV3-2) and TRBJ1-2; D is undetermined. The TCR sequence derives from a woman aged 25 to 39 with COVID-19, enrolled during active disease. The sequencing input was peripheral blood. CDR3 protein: CASSQERVYGYTF. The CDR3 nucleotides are TGTGCCAGCAGCCAAGAGAGGGTCTATGGCTACACCTTC.